This T cell receptor beta chain was obtained from a study of Graves' ophthalmopathy and Graves' hyperthyroidism. Turning to the study itself: Sampling took place at initial diagnosis, with peripheral blood obtained before any treatment.

Amplification from RNA transcripts yielded the TCR beta CDR3 regions. The workflow started with a first-round RT-PCR run with HTBI primers and then moved on to a second-round multiplex PCR. TCRdb analysed the multiplex PCR reads with MiXCR anew, one entry per CDR3 protein. The sample shows more than 300,000 distinct CDR3 sequences, about 18% of them seen only once. This clonotype was recorded many times. The term stable hyperthyroidism indicated an absence of ophthalmopathy within 18 months of follow-up. Source material: peripheral blood. The clonotype originates from an adult woman with stable Graves' hyperthyroidism.

The DNA for the CDR3 is TGTGCCAGCAGCCCGGTTCAGCACTATGGCTACACCTTC. Amino acid sequence: CASSPVQHYGYTF. This chain connects TRBV14 to TRBJ1-2; D call uncertain. CDR3 length equals 13 residues. Germline lookup yields CDR1 SGHDN and CDR2 FVKESK. V gave up 4 bases and J gave up 3 bases, with 9 bases separating them.